This T cell receptor beta chain came from a study of T-cell memory formation after mild COVID-19 (dated by TCRdb to about 2021). Broadly, across the study: TCR sequence clusters from the two donors were largely donor specific. Longitudinal TCRalpha and TCRbeta repertoire sequencing tracked T-cell clones expanding and contracting after mild COVID-19 in two donors. The cohort comprised two young, previously healthy adult volunteers, one female and one male.

Ficoll-Paque density gradient centrifugation was the method used to isolate PBMCs. Results the study describes overall, beyond this receptor: Some responding clones were detected in pre-infection memory, suggesting pre-existing cross-reactive memory T cells joined the SARS-CoV-2 response. From day 15 to 85, contracting clones showed balanced CD4/CD8 phenotypes, whereas a second wave of clones that expanded from day 15 to 37 leaned towards CD4+. Only a couple of mild cases were covered by the study, and larger cohorts that include severe cases with pre-infection samples were considered necessary. The second-wave clones that peaked on day 37 were not confirmed to be SARS-CoV-2 specific. Contracting CD4+ clones turned up mainly in the CM and EM memory subsets, whereas EMRA was where CD8+ clones were enriched.

V is cut back by 4 bases and J by 3 bases, with 9 bases in the junction unmatched. The CDR1 and CDR2 encoded by the germline V gene are SGHRS and YFSETQ. Counted from cysteine to phenylalanine, this CDR3 has 15 amino acids. The entry retains the CDR3 DNA only, 45 bases that are in frame from base 1. Sequencing was performed on an Illumina NovaSeq 6000. TCRalpha and TCRbeta cDNA libraries were built by 5'RACE with constant-segment primers, adding sample barcodes and unique molecular identifiers. Trizol reagent was used to extract RNA from every sample. Amplification of the libraries took two PCR steps, and the second step added a second sample barcode plus Illumina TruSeq adapters. Sequencing of libraries was performed on an Illumina NovaSeq with 2 x 150 bp paired-end reads. The authors processed their data as follows. Demultiplexing of reads and collapsing into UMI-guided consensus sequences were performed with migec v1.2.7. Using mixcr v2.1.11, the UMI consensuses were aligned to TRA and TRB V and J templates and assembled into clonotypes. Clonotypes were classified as expanded or contracted when called significant by both edgeR and NoisET, with noise models trained on biological replicates. For edgeR calls, a false discovery rate-adjusted p below 0.01 and a log2 fold-change threshold of 1 were applied. As an exploratory analysis of dynamics, PCA with hierarchical clustering was applied to max-normalized trajectories of the 1000 most abundant clonotypes. Each responding clone was given a CD4 or CD8 phenotype based on the CD4+ and CD8+ repertoires, which had been sequenced separately. TCRdb reanalyzed the raw reads on its own, using fastp at Q25 for trimming and MiXCR for clone calling, and kept in-frame beta chains. Entries are consolidated by CDR3 protein sequence, retaining the most common genes and DNA. In this record, the V and J calls reflect TCRdb's handling and not the investigators' own analysis. This sample is represented by 540,000 or so distinct CDR3 sequences; about a fifth of them were singletons. 12% of the sample rests with the top ten.

This clonotype was seen repeatedly, ten times or more. What this receptor recognizes is not known. No base qualities exist here, and no much larger clone lies one base off it. Sequencing was done on a sample of PBMCs or a T cell subset sorted from them (not recorded which). The TCR comes from an adult woman who had mild COVID-19 (a few samples of this study predate the infection). The sample titles of this study are shuffled in the database, so cell type and time point are left out; the donor was told from shared clones. Recombination connected TRBV5-1 to TRBJ1-2; TRBD1 matches 7 bases in the middle. The sequence in DNA is TGCGCCAGCAGCGAAACAGGGGCGGTGGACTATGGCTACACCTTC. Its protein is CASSETGAVDYGYTF.